These 13 T cell receptor beta chains came from one sample sequenced in a study of blood T cell repertoires in COVID-19. Repertoires were generated with immunoSEQ multiplex PCR, while TCRdb's copy carries only in-frame clones and drops some. The sample has about 180,000 clones, about 90% seen once. Sequences were obtained from PBMCs or T cells enriched from blood (not recorded which). The receptors shown here come from a woman between 50 and 59 years old who had recovered from COVID-19.

The table lists this clone with a few counts. The CDR3 loop is CAWSGQSLGYTF. The CDR3 region has the DNA TGTGCCTGGAGCGGACAGTCCCTTGGCTACACCTTC. The chain carries TRBV30 and TRBJ1-2, with D possibly being TRBD1 (6 bases). Germline values: CDR1 GTSNPN, CDR2 SVGIG (reference sequence). With 3 bases removed from V and 7 bases from J, the gap between germline ends came to 12 bases. This CDR3 region has 12 residues.

V and J are TRBV10-3 and TRBJ1-5; D ambiguous. The V gene's germline CDR1 is ENHRY and CDR2 SYGVKD. The CDR3 is made up of 15 amino acids. Trimming took off 0 bases at V and 0 bases at J, with 6 bases between the two ends. The CDR3 protein is CAISESGGSNQPQHF. The CDR3 DNA sequence: TGTGCCATCAGTGAGTCAGGCGGTAGCAATCAGCCCCAGCATTTT.

J is TRBJ2-1 and V is TRBV11-2; 15 nucleotides align to TRBD2. The CDR3 runs 21 residues. V shed 6 bases, J shed 0 bases, and the junction held 15 bases outside the gene matches. From germline, CDR1 is SGHAT and CDR2 FQNNGV. The CDR3: CASSSRIKGLAGGSSYNEQFF. DNA for the CDR3: TGTGCCAGCAGTTCTCGTATAAAGGGACTAGCGGGAGGAAGCTCCTACAATGAGCAGTTCTTC.

J is TRBJ1-4 and V is TRBV6-5, with TRBD1 identical over 9 bases. The CDR3 runs to 15 residues. Germline CDR1 reads MNHEY; CDR2 reads SVGAGI. V shed 6 bases, J shed 7 bases, and the junction held 9 bases outside the gene matches. The CDR3 region has the DNA TGTGCCAGCAGCCCCGGGACAGGGCAGGGTGAAAAACTGTTTTTT. Translated: CASSPGTGQGEKLFF.

This chain links TRBV19 with TRBJ2-3, with 11 bases that match TRBD2. V gave up 3 bases and J gave up 2 bases; unmatched junction bases: 10. This CDR3 is 18 amino acids long. Germline V gene sequence: CDR1 LNHDA, CDR2 SQIVND (reference sequence). The CDR3 loop is CASSIRLAGTLVTDTQYF. For the CDR3, the DNA is TGTGCCAGTAGTATCAGACTAGCGGGAACTCTAGTCACAGATACGCAGTATTTT.

This chain uses TRBV5-1 with TRBJ2-6; perhaps TRBD1 as D (6 bases). The CDR3 totals 18 residues. Deletions cut 3 bases from V and 1 base from J, with 17 bases between. Germline V gives CDR1 SGHRS, CDR2 YFSETQ. As DNA, the CDR3 is TGCGCCAGCAGCTCCAGGGACCCCAGGGGATCTGGGGCCAACGTCCTGACTTTC. Its translation: CASSSRDPRGSGANVLTF.

In its sample, this clone was seen a few times. V gene TRBV7-9 combines with J gene TRBJ1-6, with a tentative D call TRBD1 (6 bases). Germline V gene data show CDR1 as SEHNR and CDR2 as FQNEAQ (reference sequence). The CDR3 length is 15 residues. Trimming removed 5 bases from V and 5 bases from J, with 13 bases in between. The CDR3 coding sequence is TGTGCCAGCAGCCGGGACACCTCAAATAATTCACCCCTCCACTTT. Amino acids: CASSRDTSNNSPLHF.

About this clone itself: Other DNA sequences in the sample encode the same CDR3. The chain is built from TRBV7-2 and TRBJ1-1, with TRBD1 as a possible D gene (6 bases). Trimming stripped 6 bases from V and 5 bases from J, with 13 bases between. The CDR3 sequence is 13 residues long. The V gene's germline CDR1 is SGHTA and CDR2 FQGNSA. CDR3 sequence (DNA): TGTGCCAGCAGTCTACAGGGAGGGACTGAAGCTTTCTTT. Its translation: CASSLQGGTEAFF. The entire variable domain, with the rest obtained from reference TRBV7-2 and TRBJ1-1, is as follows: GAGVSQSPSNKVTEKGKDVELRCDPISGHTALYWYRQSLGQGLEFLIYFQGNSAPDKSGLPSDRFSAERTGGSVSTLTIQRTQQEDSAVYLCASSLQGGTEAFFGQGTRLTVV.

DNA for the CDR3: TGTGCCAGCTCTCCAGGACTAGCCACCAATGAGCAGTTCTTC. Protein product: CASSPGLATNEQFF. The V and J genes are TRBV18 and TRBJ2-1; 8 nucleotides align to TRBD2. Germline lookup yields CDR1 KGHSH and CDR2 LQKENI. The ends lost 6 bases at V and 6 bases at J; junction bases unmatched: 7. The CDR3 extends over 14 amino acids. The whole variable domain, remainder taken from reference TRBV18 and TRBJ2-1, is NAGVMQNPRHLVRRRGQEARLRCSPMKGHSHVYWYRQLPEEGLKFMVYLQKENIIDESGMPKERFSAEFPKEGPSILRIQQVVRGDSAAYFCASSPGLATNEQFFGPGTRLTVL.

This sequence joins TRBV6-5 and TRBJ1-3; maybe TRBD1 (5 bases). With 8 bases removed from V and 3 bases from J, the gap between germline ends came to 14 bases. CDR1 is MNHEY, CDR2 SVGAGI, per germline. The CDR3 is 14 amino acids. CDR3 sequence: CASSPQGGGNTIYF. CDR3 sequence (DNA): TGTGCCAGCTCCCCGCAGGGAGGTGGAAACACCATATATTTT.

CDR3 DNA: TGCGCCAGCAGCGGTGCGGGAGGGCGCGGAGATACGCAGTATTTT. This encodes CASSGAGGRGDTQYF. This chain joins TRBV5-1 and TRBJ2-3; 9 bases are a match to TRBD2. Trimming removed 4 bases from V and 5 bases from J; junction bases left unmatched: 8. This CDR3 has 15 residues. CDR1 is SGHRS and CDR2 is YFSETQ in the germline V gene.

This rearrangement joins TRBV12-2 to TRBJ2-5; the table gives TRBD1 as D, unverified against the DNA. TRBV12-2 is tagged as a pseudogene. The CDR3 spans 18 residues. The DNA for the CDR3 is TGTGCAAGTCGGCCAAGAATTGGGGCGGTTGGTTACCAAGAGACCCAGTACTTC. It translates to CASRPRIGAVGYQETQYF.

The genes are TRBV25-1 and TRBJ1-6, with TRBD1 matching 9 bases. CDR3 length: 15 amino acids. Looked up from germline, CDR1 is MGHDK and CDR2 is SYGVNS. The trim removed 4 bases at V and 5 bases at J, leaving 3 bases unmatched. DNA for the CDR3: TGTGCCAGCAGTGCCCGGACAGGGGATAATTCACCCCTCCACTTT. Its protein is CASSARTGDNSPLHF.